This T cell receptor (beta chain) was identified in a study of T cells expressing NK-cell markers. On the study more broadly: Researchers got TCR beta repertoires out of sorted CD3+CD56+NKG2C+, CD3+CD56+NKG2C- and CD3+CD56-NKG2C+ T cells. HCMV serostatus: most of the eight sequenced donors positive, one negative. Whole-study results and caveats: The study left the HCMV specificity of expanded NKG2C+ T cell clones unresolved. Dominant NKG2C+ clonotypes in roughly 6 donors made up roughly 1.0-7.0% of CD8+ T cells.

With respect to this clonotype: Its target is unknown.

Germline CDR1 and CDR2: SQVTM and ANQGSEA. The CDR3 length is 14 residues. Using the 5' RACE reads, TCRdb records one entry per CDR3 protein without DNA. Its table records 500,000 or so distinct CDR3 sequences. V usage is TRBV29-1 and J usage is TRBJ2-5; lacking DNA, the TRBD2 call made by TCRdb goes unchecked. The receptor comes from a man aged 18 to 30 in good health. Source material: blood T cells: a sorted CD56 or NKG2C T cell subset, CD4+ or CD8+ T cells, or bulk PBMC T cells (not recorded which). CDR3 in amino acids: CSVVGGRAGETQYF.